The clone carrying this T cell receptor beta chain was recorded at least ten times. MiXCR was run by TCRdb on the RT-PCR reads, yielding one entry per CDR3 protein. The table lists about 680,000 distinct CDR3 sequences, 13% to 15% of them singletons. The CDR3 extends over 14 amino acids. V lost 5 bases to trimming and J lost 3 bases, with 8 bases between them. Input material: memory CD4+ T cells from blood. The chain recombines TRBV12-3 or TRBV12-4 with TRBJ1-6; D remains unclear. This TCR derives from a female donor in good health, serving as a healthy control. The CDR3 coding sequence is TGTGCCAGCAGTACCCCCGGCTATAATTCACCCCTCCACTTT. Its protein product is CASSTPGYNSPLHF.